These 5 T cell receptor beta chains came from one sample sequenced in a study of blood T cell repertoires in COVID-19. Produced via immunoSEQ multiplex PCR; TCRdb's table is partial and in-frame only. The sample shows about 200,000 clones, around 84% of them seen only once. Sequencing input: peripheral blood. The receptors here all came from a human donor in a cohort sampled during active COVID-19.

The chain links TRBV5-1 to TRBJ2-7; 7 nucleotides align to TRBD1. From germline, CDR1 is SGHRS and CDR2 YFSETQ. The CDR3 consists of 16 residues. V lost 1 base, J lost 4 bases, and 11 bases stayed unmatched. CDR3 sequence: CASSLSATGFTYEQYF. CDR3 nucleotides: TGCGCCAGCAGCTTGTCAGCGACAGGGTTTACGTACGAGCAGTACTTC.

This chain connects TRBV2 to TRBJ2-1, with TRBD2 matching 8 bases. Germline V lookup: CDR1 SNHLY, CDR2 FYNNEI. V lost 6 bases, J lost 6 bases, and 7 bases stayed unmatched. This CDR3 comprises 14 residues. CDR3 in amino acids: CASRQAGEFNEQFF. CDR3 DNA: TGTGCCAGCAGACAAGCGGGGGAATTCAATGAGCAGTTCTTC.

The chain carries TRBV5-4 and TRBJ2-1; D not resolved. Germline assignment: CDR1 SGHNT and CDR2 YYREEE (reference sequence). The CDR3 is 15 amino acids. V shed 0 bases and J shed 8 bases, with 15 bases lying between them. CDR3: CASSLDLVGPDEQFF. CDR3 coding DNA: TGTGCCAGCAGCTTGGACCTAGTTGGTCCTGATGAGCAGTTCTTC. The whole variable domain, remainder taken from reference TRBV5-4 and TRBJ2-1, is ETGVTQSPTHLIKTRGQQVTLRCSSQSGHNTVSWYQQALGQGPQFIFQYYREEENGRGNFPPRFSGLQFPNYSSELNVNALELDDSALYLCASSLDLVGPDEQFFGPGTRLTVL.

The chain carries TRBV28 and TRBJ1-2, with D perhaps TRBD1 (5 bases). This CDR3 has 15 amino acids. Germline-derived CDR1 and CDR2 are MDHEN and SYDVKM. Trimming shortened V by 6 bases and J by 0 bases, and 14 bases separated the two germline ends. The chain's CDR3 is CASRRQGRANYGYTF. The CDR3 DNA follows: TGTGCCAGCAGACGGCAGGGAAGAGCTAACTATGGCTACACCTTC.

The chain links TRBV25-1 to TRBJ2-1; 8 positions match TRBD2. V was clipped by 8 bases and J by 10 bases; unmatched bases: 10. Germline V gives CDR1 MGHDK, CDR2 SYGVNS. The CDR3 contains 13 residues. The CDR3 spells CASRYSGSEEQFF. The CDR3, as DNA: TGTGCCAGCCGTTACAGCGGGAGCGAAGAGCAGTTCTTC.